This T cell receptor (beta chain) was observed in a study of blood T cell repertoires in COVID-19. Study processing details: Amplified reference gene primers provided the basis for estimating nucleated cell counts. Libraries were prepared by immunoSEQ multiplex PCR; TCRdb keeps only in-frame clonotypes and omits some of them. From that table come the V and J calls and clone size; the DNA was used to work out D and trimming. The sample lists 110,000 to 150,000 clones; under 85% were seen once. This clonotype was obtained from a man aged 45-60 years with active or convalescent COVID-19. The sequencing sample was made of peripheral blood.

The CDR3 bases are TGTGCCAGCAGTGGAACAGGGGGCCGCAATCAGCCCCAGCATTTT. Translated, it gives CASSGTGGRNQPQHF. The V gene is TRBV6-2 or TRBV6-3, the J gene TRBJ1-5; TRBD1 matches 9 bases. Germline V lookup: CDR1 MNHEY, CDR2 SVGEGT. Germline trimming cut 5 bases from V and 2 bases from J; bases unmatched to any gene: 4. The CDR3 is 15 residues long.